The clone carrying this T cell receptor beta chain was counted many times. Its cognate antigen is unknown. The data are from a study of identical twins. General study points: The models systematically underestimated how much out-of-frame TCR alpha was shared in monozygotic twins.

The V end was cut by 5 bases, the J end by 0 bases, with 7 bases between. This CDR3 is 13 amino acids long. MiXCR was run by TCRdb on the 5' RACE reads, yielding one entry per CDR3 protein. Of roughly 690,000 distinct CDR3 sequences in the sample, 21% were seen once. These same records also appear under a second study, on T cells expressing NK-cell markers. This second study notes: Source material for TCR beta repertoires consisted of sorted CD3+CD56+NKG2C+, CD3+CD56+NKG2C- and CD3+CD56-NKG2C+ T cells. In the group of eight sequenced donors, seven were HCMV-seropositive and one was seronegative.

The material sequenced was PBMCs. The source is a woman under 30 in good health. The rearrangement links TRBV12-3 or TRBV12-4 to TRBJ1-1; no clear D. CDR3 loop: CASSRALNTEAFF. CDR3 in DNA: TGTGCCAGCAGTCGGGCCCTGAACACTGAAGCTTTCTTT.